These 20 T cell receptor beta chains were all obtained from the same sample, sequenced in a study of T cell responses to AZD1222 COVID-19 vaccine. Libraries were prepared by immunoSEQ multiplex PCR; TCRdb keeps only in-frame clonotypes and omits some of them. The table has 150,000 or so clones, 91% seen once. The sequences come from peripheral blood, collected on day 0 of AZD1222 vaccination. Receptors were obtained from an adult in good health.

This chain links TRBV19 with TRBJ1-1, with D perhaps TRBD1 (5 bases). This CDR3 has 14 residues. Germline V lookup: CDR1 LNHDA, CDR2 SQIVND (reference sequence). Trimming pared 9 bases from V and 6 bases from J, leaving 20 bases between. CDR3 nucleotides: TGTGCCAGCGCTACAGGCCGCCGAGGGGCTGAAGCTTTCTTT. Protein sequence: CASATGRRGAEAFF.

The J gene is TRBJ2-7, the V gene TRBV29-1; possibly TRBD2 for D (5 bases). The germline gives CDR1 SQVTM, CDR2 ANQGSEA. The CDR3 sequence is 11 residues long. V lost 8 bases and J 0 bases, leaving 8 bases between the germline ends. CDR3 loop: CSIRGSYEQYF. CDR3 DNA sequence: TGCAGCATTCGGGGCTCCTACGAGCAGTACTTC.

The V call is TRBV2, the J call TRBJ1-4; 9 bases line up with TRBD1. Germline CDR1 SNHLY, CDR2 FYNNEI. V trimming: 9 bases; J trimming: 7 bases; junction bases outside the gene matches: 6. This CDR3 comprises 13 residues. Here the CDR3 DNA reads TGTGCCAGTTACAGGGGGCCGGGTGAAAAACTGTTTTTT. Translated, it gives CASYRGPGEKLFF.

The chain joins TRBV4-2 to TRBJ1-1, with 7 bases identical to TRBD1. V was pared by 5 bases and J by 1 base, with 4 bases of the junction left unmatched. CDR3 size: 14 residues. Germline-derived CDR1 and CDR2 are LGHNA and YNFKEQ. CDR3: CASSRGGRNTEAFF. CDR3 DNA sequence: TGTGCCAGCAGCAGAGGGGGCCGGAACACTGAAGCTTTCTTT.

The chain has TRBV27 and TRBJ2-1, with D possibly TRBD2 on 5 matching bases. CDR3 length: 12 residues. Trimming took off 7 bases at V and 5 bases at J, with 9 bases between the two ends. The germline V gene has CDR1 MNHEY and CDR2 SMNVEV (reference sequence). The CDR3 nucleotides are TGTGCCAGCACCGGGATCGACAATGAGCAGTTCTTC. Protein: CASTGIDNEQFF.

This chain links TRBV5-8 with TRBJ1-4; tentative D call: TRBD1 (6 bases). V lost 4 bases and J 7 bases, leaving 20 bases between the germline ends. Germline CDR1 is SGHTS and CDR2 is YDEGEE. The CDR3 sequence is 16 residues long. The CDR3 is CASSRRPRGSGEKLFF. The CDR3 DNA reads TGTGCCAGCAGCCGTCGACCAAGGGGGAGCGGTGAAAAACTGTTTTTT.

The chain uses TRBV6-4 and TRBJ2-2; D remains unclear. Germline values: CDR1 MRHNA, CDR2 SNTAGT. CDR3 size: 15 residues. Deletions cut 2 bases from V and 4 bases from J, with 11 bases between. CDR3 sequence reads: CASSDGITTTGELFF. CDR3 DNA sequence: TGTGCCAGCAGTGACGGGATCACCACCACCGGGGAGCTGTTTTTT.

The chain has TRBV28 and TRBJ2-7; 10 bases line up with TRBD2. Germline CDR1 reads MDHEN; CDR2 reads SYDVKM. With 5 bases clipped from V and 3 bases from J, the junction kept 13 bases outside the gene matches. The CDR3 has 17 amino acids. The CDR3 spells CASSPPSSSGRDYEQYF. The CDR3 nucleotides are TGTGCCAGCAGTCCTCCCTCCTCTAGCGGGAGAGACTACGAGCAGTACTTC. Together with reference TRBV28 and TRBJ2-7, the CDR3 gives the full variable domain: DVKVTQSSRYLVKRTGEKVFLECVQDMDHENMFWYRQDPGLGLRLIYFSYDVKMKEKGDIPEGYSVSREKKERFSLILESASTNQTSMYLCASSPPSSSGRDYEQYFGPGTRLTVT.

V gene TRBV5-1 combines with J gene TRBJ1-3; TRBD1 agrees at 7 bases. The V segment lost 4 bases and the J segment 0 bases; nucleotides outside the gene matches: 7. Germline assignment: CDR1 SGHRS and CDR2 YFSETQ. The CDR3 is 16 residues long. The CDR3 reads CASSMTGLSSGNTIYF. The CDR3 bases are TGCGCCAGCAGCATGACAGGGCTGAGCTCTGGAAACACCATATATTTT.

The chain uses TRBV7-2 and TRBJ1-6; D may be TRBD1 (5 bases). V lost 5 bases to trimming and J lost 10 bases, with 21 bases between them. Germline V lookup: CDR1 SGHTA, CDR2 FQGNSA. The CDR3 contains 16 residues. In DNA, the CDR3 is TGTGCCAGCAGCGCCACGCGGGACCCCCGGGGCTCACCCCTCCACTTT. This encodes CASSATRDPRGSPLHF.

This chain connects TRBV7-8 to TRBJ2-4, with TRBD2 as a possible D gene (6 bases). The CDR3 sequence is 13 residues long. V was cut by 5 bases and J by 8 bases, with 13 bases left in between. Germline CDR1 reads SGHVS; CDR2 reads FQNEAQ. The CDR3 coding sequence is TGTGCCAGCAGCCCACTCGGAGGGGACATTCAGTACTTC. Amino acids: CASSPLGGDIQYF.

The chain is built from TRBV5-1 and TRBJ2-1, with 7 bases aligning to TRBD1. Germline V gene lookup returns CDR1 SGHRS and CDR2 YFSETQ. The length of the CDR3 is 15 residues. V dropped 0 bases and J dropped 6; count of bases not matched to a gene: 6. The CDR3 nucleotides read TGCGCCAGCAGCTTGGTGACAGGGAGAAGCAATGAGCAGTTCTTC. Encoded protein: CASSLVTGRSNEQFF. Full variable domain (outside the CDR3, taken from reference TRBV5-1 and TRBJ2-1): KAGVTQTPRYLIKTRGQQVTLSCSPISGHRSVSWYQQTPGQGLQFLFEYFSETQRNKGNFPGRFSGRQFSNSRSEMNVSTLELGDSALYLCASSLVTGRSNEQFFGPGTRLTVL.

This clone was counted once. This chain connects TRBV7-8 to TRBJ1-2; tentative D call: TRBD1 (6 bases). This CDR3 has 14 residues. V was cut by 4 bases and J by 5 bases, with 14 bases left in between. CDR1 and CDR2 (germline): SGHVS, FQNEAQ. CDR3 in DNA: TGTGCCAGCAGCTCACGGGGGACATGGTATGGCTACACCTTC. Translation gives CASSSRGTWYGYTF.

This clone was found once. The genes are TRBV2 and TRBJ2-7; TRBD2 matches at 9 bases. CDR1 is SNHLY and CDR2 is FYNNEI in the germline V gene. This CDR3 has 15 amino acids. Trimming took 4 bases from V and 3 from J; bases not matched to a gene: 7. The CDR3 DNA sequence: TGTGCCAGCAGTGTATTGACTAGCGGAGACTACGAGCAGTACTTC. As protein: CASSVLTSGDYEQYF.

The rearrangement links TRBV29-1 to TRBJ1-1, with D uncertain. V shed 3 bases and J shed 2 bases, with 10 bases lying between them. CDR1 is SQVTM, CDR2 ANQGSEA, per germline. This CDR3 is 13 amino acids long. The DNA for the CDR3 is TGCAGCGTTGACCGAACCCGAAACACTGAAGCTTTCTTT. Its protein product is CSVDRTRNTEAFF.

CDR3 DNA sequence: TGTGCCAGCAGCCTCACGGGGAGGCAAGAGACCCAGTACTTC. As protein: CASSLTGRQETQYF. The chain recombines TRBV7-2 with TRBJ2-5, with D possibly TRBD2 on 6 matching bases. CDR1 and CDR2 from the germline V gene are SGHTA and FQGNSA. The CDR3 runs 14 residues. V shed 5 bases and J shed 2 bases, with 12 bases lying between them.

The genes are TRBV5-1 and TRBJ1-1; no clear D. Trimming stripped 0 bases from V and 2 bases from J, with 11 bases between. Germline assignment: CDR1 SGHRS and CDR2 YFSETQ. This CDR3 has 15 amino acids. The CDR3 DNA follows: TGCGCCAGCAGCTTGGGGGTAGGGCGCAACACTGAAGCTTTCTTT. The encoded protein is CASSLGVGRNTEAFF.

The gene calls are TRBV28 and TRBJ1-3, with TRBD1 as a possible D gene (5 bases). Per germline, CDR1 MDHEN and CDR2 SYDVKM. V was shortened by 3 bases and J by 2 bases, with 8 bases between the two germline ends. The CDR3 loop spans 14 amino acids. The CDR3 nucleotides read TGTGCCAGCAGTTTGCCGGGGGCTGGAAACACCATATATTTT. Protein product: CASSLPGAGNTIYF.

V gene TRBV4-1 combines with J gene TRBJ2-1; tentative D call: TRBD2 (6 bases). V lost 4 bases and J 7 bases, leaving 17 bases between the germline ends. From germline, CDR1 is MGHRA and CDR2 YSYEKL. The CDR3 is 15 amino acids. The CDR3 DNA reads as TGCGCCAGCAGCCCGCTACGGGGGAGAGAAAATGAGCAGTTCTTC. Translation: CASSPLRGRENEQFF.

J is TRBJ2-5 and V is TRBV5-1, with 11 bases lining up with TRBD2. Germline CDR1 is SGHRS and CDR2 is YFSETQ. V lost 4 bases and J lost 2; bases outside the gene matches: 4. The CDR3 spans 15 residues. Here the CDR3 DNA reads TGCGCCAGCAGCCTAGGGACTAGCGGACAAGAGACCCAGTACTTC. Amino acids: CASSLGTSGQETQYF.